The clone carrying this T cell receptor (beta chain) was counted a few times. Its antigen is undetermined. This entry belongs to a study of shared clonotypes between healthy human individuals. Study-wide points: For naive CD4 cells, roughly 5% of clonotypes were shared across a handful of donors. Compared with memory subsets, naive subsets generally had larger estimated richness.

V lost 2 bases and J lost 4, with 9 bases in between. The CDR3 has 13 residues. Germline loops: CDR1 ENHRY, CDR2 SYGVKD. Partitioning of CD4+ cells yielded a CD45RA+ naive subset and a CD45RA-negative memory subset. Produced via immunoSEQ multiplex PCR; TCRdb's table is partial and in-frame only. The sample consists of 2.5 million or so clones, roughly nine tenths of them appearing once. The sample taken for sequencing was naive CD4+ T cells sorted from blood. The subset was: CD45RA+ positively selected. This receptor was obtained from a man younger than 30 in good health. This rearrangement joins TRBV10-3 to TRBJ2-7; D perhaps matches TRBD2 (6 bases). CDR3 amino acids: CAISEGREYEQYF. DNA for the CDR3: TGTGCCATCAGTGAGGGACGGGAGTACGAGCAGTACTTC.